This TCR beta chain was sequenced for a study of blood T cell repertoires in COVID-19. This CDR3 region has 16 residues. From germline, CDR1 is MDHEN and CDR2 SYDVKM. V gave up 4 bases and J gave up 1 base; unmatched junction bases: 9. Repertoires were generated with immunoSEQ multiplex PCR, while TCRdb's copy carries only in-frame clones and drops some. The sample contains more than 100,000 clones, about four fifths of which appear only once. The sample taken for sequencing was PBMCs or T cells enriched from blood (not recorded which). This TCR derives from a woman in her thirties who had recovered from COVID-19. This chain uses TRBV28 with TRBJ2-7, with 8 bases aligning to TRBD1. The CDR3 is CASSSALDRGSYEQYF. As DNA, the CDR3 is TGTGCCAGCAGTTCAGCCCTTGACAGGGGATCCTACGAGCAGTACTTC.